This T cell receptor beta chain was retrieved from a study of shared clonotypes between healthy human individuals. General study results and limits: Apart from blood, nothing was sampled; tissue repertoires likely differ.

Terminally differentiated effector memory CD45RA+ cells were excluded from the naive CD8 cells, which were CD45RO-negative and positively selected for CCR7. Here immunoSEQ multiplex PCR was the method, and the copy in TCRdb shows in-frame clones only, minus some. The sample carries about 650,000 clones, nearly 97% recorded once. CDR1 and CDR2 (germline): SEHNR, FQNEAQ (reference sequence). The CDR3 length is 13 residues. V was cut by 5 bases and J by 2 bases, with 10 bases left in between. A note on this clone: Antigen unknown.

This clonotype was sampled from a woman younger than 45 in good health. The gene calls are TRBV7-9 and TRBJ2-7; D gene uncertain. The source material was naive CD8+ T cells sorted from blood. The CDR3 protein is CASSAVTPYEQYF. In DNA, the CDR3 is TGTGCCAGCAGCGCCGTGACGCCCTACGAGCAGTACTTC. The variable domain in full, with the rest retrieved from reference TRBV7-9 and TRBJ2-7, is DTGVSQNPRHKITKRGQNVTFRCDPISEHNRLYWYRQTLGQGPEFLTYFQNEAQLEKSRLLSDRFSAERPKGSFSTLEIQRTEQGDSAMYLCASSAVTPYEQYFGPGTRLTVT.